This is a list of T cell receptor beta chains from one sample in a study of blood T cell repertoires in COVID-19. Profiled with immunoSEQ multiplex PCR; TCRdb holds only in-frame clones, not every one. The profile covers roughly 220,000 clones, with 80% to 85% appearing a single time and 3% taken by the ten largest. Material for sequencing was peripheral blood. The receptor set was obtained from a woman in her twenties or thirties who had recovered from COVID-19. CDR3s include the opening cysteine and the closing phenylalanine or tryptophan. D genes are given only for firm matches. Size is stated for part of the rows, as once, few or many counts, or as a class when the clone is expanded.

>20|TRBD1|TRBV14|.|TRBJ2-2
TGTGCCAGCAGCCAAGAAAAGGCGGGACAGGGGGTTCACGGATCCGGGGAGCTGTTTTTT
CASSQEKAGQGVHGSGELFF
>14|TRBD2|TRBV30|once|TRBJ2-7
TGTGCCTGGAGTGTATCGGGGGGGATCCACGAGCAGTACTTC
CAWSVSGGIHEQYF
>15|TRBD2|TRBV7-9|.|TRBJ2-1
TGTGCCAGCACCTTTAGCGGGAGCTCCTACAATGAGCAGTTCTTC
CASTFSGSSYNEQFF
>14|TRBD1|TRBV5-1|.|TRBJ1-2
TGCGCCAGCAGCTTGGCCCGGACAGGGGAAGGCTACACCTTC
CASSLARTGEGYTF
>12|.|TRBV28|.|TRBJ1-1
TGTGCCAGCAGTTTCTCCAGCGCTGAAGCTTTCTTT
CASSFSSAEAFF
>15|.|TRBV7-2|.|TRBJ1-1
TGTGCCAGCAGCTTAATACGGGGTAGGAACACTGAAGCTTTCTTT
CASSLIRGRNTEAFF
>14|.|TRBV5-6|once|TRBJ2-5
TGTGCCAGCAGCCGAAAGGAGTTTGAAGAGACCCAGTACTTC
CASSRKEFEETQYF
>14|.|TRBV15|.|TRBJ2-7
TGTGCCACCAGCAGAGATCTTCTGTCCTACGAGCAGTACTTC
CATSRDLLSYEQYF
>13|.|TRBV7-9|.|TRBJ2-3
TGTGCCAGCAGCGGGGGGGCCGGAGATACGCAGTATTTT
CASSGGAGDTQYF
>16|TRBD2|TRBV5-5|.|TRBJ2-7
TGTGCCAGCAGCTTGGACCTAGCGGGAGGAGGATACGAGCAGTACTTC
CASSLDLAGGGYEQYF
>15|.|TRBV5-4|.|TRBJ2-1
TGTGCCAGCAGCCCTCCCGGGGGAGGGGGCAATGAGCAGTTCTTC
CASSPPGGGGNEQFF
>15|.|TRBV3-1/TRBV3-2|.|TRBJ2-3
TGTGCCAGCAGCCAACAAACCGGGCCAGGGGATACGCAGTATTTT
CASSQQTGPGDTQYF
>16|TRBD2|TRBV28|.|TRBJ2-7
TGTGCCAGCAGTTGGGTGGACCTAGCGGGACCTTACGAGCAGTACTTC
CASSWVDLAGPYEQYF
>15|.|TRBV5-4|few|TRBJ2-7
TGTGCCAGCAGCTTCGTTGGGCACAGCTCCTACGAGCAGTACTTC
CASSFVGHSSYEQYF
>12|.|TRBV2|.|TRBJ2-7
TGTGCCAGCACGTTGTTCTCCTACGAGCAGTACTTC
CASTLFSYEQYF
>12|.|TRBV12-3/TRBV12-4|once|TRBJ1-1
TGTGCCAGCAGACTATTAAACACTGAAGCTTTCTTT
CASRLLNTEAFF
>15|.|TRBV5-1|.|TRBJ1-1
TGCGCCAGCAGCGCGCAGGGTATGATGAACACTGAAGCTTTCTTT
CASSAQGMMNTEAFF
>14|TRBD2|TRBV25-1|.|TRBJ2-3
TGTGCCAGCAGTAGACTAGCGGCCACAGATACGCAGTATTTT
CASSRLAATDTQYF
>15|.|TRBV11-2|.|TRBJ1-1
TGTGCCAGCAGCTTGGGGGGGCGCATGAACACTGAAGCTTTCTTT
CASSLGGRMNTEAFF
>13|TRBD1|TRBV7-3|.|TRBJ1-1
TGTGCCAGCAGCCCGGGACAGGTCACTGAAGCTTTCTTT
CASSPGQVTEAFF
>14|.|TRBV19|.|TRBJ1-4
TGTGCCAGTAGTGACATTGCAACTAATGAAAAACTGTTTTTT
CASSDIATNEKLFF
>19|TRBD1|TRBV27|.|TRBJ2-3
TGTGCCAGCAGTTTAAGGGGACGACAGGGGCATAAACCCACAGATACGCAGTATTTT
CASSLRGRQGHKPTDTQYF
>14|TRBD2|TRBV6-6|.|TRBJ2-7
TGTGCCAGCAGTTACTCCGGTAGCGGGAGATTGCAGTACTTC
CASSYSGSGRLQYF